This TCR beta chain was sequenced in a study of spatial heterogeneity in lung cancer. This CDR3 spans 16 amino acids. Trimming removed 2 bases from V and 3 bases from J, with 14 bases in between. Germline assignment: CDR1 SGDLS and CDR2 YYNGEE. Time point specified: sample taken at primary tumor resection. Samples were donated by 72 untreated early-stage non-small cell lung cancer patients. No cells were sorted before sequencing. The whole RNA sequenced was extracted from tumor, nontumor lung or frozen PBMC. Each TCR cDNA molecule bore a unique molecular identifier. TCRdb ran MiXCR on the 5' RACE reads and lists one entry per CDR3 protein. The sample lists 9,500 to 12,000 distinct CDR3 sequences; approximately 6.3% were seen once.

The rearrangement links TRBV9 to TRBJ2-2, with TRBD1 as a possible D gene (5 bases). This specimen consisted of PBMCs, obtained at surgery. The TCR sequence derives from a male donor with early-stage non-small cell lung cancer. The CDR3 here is CASSVSPRRDTGELFF. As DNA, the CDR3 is TGTGCCAGCAGCGTCAGCCCCCGCAGGGACACCGGGGAGCTGTTTTTT.